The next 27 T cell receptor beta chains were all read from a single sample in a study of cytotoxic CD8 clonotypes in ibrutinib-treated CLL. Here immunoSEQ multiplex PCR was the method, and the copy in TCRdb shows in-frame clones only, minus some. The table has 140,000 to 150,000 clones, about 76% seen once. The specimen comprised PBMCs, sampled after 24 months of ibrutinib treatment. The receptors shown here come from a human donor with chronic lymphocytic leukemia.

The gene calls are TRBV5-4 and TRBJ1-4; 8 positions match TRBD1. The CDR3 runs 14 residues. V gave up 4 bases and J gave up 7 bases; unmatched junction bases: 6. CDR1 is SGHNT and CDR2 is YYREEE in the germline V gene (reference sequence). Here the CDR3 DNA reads TGTGCCAGCAGCCAGCAGGGGGCGGGTGAAAAACTGTTTTTT. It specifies CASSQQGAGEKLFF.

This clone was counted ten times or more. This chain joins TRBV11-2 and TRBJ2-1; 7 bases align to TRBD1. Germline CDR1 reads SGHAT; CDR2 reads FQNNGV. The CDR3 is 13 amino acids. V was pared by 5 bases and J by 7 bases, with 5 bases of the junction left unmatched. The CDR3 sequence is CASSPGGVNEQFF. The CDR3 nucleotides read TGTGCCAGCAGCCCAGGGGGTGTAAATGAGCAGTTCTTC.

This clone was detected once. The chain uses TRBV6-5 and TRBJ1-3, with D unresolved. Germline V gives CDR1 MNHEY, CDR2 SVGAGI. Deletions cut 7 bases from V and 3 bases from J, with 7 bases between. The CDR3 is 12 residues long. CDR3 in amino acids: CASTGGGNTIYF. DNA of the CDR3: TGTGCCAGCACCGGAGGTGGAAACACCATATATTTT.

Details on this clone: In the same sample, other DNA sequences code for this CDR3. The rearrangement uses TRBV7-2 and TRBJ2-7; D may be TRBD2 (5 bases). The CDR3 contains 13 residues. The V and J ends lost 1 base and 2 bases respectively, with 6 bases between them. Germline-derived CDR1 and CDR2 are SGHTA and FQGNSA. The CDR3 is CASSLGRAYEQYF. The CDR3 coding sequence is TGTGCCAGCAGCTTAGGGCGGGCCTACGAGCAGTACTTC. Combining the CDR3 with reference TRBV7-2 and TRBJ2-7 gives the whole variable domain GAGVSQSPSNKVTEKGKDVELRCDPISGHTALYWYRQSLGQGLEFLIYFQGNSAPDKSGLPSDRFSAERTGGSVSTLTIQRTQQEDSAVYLCASSLGRAYEQYFGPGTRLTVT.

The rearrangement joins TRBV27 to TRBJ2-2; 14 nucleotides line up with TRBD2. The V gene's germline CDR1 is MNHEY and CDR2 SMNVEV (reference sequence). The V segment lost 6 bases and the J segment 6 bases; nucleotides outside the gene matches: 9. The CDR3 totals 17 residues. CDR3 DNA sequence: TGTGCCAGCAGACCAGGGACTAGCGGGAGTTCCTCCGGGGAGCTGTTTTTT. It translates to CASRPGTSGSSSGELFF.

CDR3 DNA: TGTGCCATCGGACCCCCCGGAGGGGGTACAGATACGCAGTATTTT. Translating gives CAIGPPGGGTDTQYF. The V gene is TRBV10-3, the J gene TRBJ2-3; D is perhaps TRBD1 or TRBD2 (6 bases each). V dropped 8 bases and J dropped 3 bases, with 18 bases sitting between them. The CDR3 spans 15 residues. Germline-derived CDR1 and CDR2 are ENHRY and SYGVKD.

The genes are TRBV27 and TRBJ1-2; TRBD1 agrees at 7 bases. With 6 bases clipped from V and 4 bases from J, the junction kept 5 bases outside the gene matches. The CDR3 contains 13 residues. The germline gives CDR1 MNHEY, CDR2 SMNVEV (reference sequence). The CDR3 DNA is TGTGCCAGCAGCCGACAGGGAGGCTATGGCTACACCTTC. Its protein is CASSRQGGYGYTF.

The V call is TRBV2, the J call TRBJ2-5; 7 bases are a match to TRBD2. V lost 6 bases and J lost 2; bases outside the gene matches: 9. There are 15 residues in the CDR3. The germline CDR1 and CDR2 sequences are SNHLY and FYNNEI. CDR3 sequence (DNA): TGTGCCAGCAGAGATGGGGCTAGCGGTCAAGAGACCCAGTACTTC. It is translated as CASRDGASGQETQYF.

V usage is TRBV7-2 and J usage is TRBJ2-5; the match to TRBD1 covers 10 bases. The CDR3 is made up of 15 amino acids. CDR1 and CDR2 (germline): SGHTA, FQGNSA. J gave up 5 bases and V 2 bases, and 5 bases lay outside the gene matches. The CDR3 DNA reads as TGTGCCAGCAGCTTAAGGACAGGGGGTACGGAGACCCAGTACTTC. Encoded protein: CASSLRTGGTETQYF.

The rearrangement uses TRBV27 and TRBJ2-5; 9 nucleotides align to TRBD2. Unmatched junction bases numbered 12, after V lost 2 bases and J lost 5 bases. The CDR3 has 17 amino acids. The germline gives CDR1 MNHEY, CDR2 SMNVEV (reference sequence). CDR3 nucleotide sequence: TGTGCCAGCAGTTTAGCGGGGGGGCCGAGAGTTGGGGAGACCCAGTACTTC. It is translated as CASSLAGGPRVGETQYF.

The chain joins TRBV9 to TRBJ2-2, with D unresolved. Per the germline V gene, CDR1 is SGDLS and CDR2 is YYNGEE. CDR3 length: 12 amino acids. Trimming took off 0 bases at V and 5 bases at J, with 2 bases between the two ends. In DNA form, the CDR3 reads TGTGCCAGCAGCGTAGTGACCGGGGAGCTGTTTTTT. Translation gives CASSVVTGELFF.

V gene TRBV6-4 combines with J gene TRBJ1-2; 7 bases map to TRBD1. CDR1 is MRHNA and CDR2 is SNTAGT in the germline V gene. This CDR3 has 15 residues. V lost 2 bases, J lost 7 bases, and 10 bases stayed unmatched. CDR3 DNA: TGTGCCAGCAGTGACCCCTCGACAGGGAAGGGTGGCTACACCTTC. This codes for CASSDPSTGKGGYTF.

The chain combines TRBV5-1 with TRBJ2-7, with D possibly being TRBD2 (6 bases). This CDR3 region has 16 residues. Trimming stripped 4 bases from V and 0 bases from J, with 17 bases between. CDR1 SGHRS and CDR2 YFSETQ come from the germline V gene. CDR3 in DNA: TGCGCCAGCAGCCAAGGGGCAGGGCGGGACTCCTACGAGCAGTACTTC. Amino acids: CASSQGAGRDSYEQYF.

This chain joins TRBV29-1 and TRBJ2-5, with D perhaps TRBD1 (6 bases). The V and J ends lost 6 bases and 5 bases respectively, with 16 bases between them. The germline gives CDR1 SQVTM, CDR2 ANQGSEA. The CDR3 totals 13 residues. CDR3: CSVQIQGLETQYF. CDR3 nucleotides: TGCAGCGTCCAGATCCAGGGGCTGGAGACCCAGTACTTC.

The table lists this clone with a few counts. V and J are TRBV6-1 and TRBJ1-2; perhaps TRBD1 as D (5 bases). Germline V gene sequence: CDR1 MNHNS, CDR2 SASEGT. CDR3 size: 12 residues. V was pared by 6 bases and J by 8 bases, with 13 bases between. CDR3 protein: CASRDSPPGYTF. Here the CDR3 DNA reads TGTGCCAGCAGAGACAGCCCTCCCGGCTACACCTTC.

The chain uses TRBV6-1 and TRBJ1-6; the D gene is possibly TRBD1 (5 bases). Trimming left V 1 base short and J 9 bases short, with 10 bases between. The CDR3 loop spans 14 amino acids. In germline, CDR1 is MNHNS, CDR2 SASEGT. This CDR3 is CASSEVWGVSPLHF. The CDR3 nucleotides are TGTGCCAGCAGTGAAGTGTGGGGGGTTTCACCCCTCCACTTT.

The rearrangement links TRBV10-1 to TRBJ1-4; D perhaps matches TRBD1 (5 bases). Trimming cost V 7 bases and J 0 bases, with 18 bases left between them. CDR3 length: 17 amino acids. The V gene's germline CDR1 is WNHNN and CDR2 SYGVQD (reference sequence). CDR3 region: CASTPPRDPSTNEKLFF. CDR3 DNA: TGCGCCAGCACCCCCCCACGGGACCCCTCAACTAATGAAAAACTGTTTTTT.

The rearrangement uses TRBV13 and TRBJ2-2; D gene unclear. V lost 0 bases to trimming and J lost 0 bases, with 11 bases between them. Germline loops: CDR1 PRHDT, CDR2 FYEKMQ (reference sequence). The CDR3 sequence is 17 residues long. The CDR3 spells CASSLGPDSSNTGELFF. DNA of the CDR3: TGTGCCAGCAGCTTAGGCCCAGACTCCTCGAACACCGGGGAGCTGTTTTTT.

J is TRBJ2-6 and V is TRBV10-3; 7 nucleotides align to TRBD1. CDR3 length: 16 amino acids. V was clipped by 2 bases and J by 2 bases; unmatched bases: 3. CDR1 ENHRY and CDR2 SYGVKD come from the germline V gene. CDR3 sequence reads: CAISEPGQPGANVLTF. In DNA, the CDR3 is TGTGCCATCAGTGAGCCGGGACAGCCTGGGGCCAACGTCCTGACTTTC.

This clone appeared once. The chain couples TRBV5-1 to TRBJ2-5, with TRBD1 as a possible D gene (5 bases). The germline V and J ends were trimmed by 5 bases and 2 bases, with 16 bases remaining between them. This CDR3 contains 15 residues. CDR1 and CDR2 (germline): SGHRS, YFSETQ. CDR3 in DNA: TGCGCCAGCAGTCCCCTGGGGCCTGAACAAGAGACCCAGTACTTC. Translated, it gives CASSPLGPEQETQYF.

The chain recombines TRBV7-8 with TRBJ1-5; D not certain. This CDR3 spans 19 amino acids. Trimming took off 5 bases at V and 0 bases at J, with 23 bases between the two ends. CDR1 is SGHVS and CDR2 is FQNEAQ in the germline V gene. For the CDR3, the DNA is TGTGCCAGCAGCCCCACCGGGCCCCTGGGTCCCTATAGCAATCAGCCCCAGCATTTT. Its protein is CASSPTGPLGPYSNQPQHF.

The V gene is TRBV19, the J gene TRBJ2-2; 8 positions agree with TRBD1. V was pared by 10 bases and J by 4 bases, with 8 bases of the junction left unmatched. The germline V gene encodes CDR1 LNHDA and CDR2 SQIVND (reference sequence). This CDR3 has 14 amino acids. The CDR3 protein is CATNRGVGTGELFF. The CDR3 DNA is TGTGCCACCAACAGGGGGGTAGGCACCGGGGAGCTGTTTTTT.

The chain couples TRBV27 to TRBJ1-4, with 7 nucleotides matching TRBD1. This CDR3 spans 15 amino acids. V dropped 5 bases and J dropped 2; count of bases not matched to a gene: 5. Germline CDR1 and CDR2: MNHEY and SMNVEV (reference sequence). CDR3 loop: CASSTYRGTNEKLFF. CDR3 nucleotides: TGTGCCAGCAGTACGTACAGGGGCACTAATGAAAAACTGTTTTTT.

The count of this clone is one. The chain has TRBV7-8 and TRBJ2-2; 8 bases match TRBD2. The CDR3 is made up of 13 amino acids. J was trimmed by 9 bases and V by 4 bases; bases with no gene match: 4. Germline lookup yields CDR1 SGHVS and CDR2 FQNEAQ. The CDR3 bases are TGTGCCAGCAGCTCCCGACTAGCGAGGGAGCTGTTTTTT. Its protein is CASSSRLARELFF. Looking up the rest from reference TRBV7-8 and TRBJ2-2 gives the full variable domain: GAGVSQSPRYKVAKRGQDVALRCDPISGHVSLFWYQQALGQGPEFLTYFQNEAQLDKSGLPSDRFFAERPEGSVSTLKIQRTQQEDSAVYLCASSSRLARELFFGEGSRLTVL.

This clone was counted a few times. The CDR3 spells CAWAVGYEQYF. The CDR3 DNA reads TGTGCCTGGGCTGTTGGGTACGAGCAGTACTTC. The genes are TRBV30 and TRBJ2-7, with D unclear. The CDR3 runs to 11 residues. The V gene lost 5 bases and the J gene lost 4 bases, with 9 bases spanning the gap. CDR1 and CDR2 from the germline V gene are GTSNPN and SVGIG (reference sequence).

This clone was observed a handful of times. CDR3 sequence (DNA): TGCGCCAGCAGCCCCACGCCCACAGGGGCCTCCTACGAGCAGTACTTC. Translated: CASSPTPTGASYEQYF. The chain is built from TRBV5-1 and TRBJ2-7, with 7 bases aligning to TRBD1. Trimming took 4 bases from V and 0 from J; bases not matched to a gene: 10. Germline CDR1 reads SGHRS; CDR2 reads YFSETQ. The CDR3 is 16 residues long.

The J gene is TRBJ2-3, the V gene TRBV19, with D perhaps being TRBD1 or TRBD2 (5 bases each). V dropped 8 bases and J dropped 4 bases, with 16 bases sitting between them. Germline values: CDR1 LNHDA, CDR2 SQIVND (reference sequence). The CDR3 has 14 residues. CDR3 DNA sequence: TGTGCCAGTCCCTCCTGGGACGGGGCAGATACGCAGTATTTT. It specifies CASPSWDGADTQYF.